The 32 T cell receptor beta chains reported below all come from one sample, sequenced in a study of neurological immune-mediated disorders. TCRdb independently ran MiXCR on the 5' RACE reads; one entry per CDR3 protein. The sample includes tens of thousands of distinct CDR3 sequences, about 10% seen only once; the top ten take less than 8%. Indicated time point: longitudinal time-point 1 (baseline). What was sequenced was PBMCs. The origin of the receptors is a male donor with HTLV-1-associated myelopathy (HAM/TSP).

This clonotype was observed many times. The chain links TRBV7-3 to TRBJ2-7; no definite D call. Per the germline V gene, CDR1 is SGHTA and CDR2 is FQGTGA. Deletions cut 1 base from V and 5 bases from J, with 9 bases between. CDR3 size: 13 residues. The DNA of the CDR3 is TGTGCCAGCAGCTTAAGGGCAGACCACGAGCAGTACTTC. It yields the protein CASSLRADHEQYF.

This clonotype was counted many times. This chain connects TRBV29-1 to TRBJ1-4; D is ambiguous. This CDR3 comprises 11 residues. Trimming pared 3 bases from V and 7 bases from J, leaving 6 bases between. Germline loops: CDR1 SQVTM, CDR2 ANQGSEA. The chain's CDR3 is CSVEGTEKLFF. CDR3 DNA sequence: TGCAGCGTTGAGGGAACTGAAAAACTGTTTTTT.

This clonotype was detected many times. V and J are TRBV5-1 and TRBJ2-6, with D possibly TRBD2 on 5 matching bases. Germline CDR1 reads SGHRS; CDR2 reads YFSETQ. V shed 0 bases and J shed 1 base, with 8 bases lying between them. The CDR3 is made up of 16 amino acids. The CDR3 sequence is CASSLGTGSGANVLTF. CDR3 nucleotides: TGCGCCAGCAGCTTGGGGACTGGGTCTGGGGCCAACGTCCTGACTTTC.

This clonotype was found many times. The chain recombines TRBV7-9 with TRBJ2-4; D is ambiguous. The CDR3 consists of 13 residues. Germline-derived CDR1 and CDR2 are SEHNR and FQNEAQ (reference sequence). V shed 5 bases and J shed 4 bases, with 9 bases lying between them. The CDR3 spells CASSPGSKNIQYF. In DNA form, the CDR3 reads TGTGCCAGCAGCCCTGGGTCTAAAAACATTCAGTACTTC.

For this clonotype: A junction end diverges from the germline sequence, so it may reflect a read error. The chain joins TRBV4-3 to TRBJ2-3; maybe TRBD1 (6 bases). This CDR3 has 19 amino acids. Germline assignment: CDR1 LGHNA and CDR2 YSLEER. In nucleotides, the CDR3 is TGCTCCAGCAGACAAGATCGGATTCAATTTGGGGGCACCACAGATACGCAGTATTTT. Translating it yields CSSRQDRIQFGGTTDTQYF.

This clonotype was seen repeatedly, ten times or more. V is TRBV11-2 and J is TRBJ2-6, with TRBD2 matching over 7 bases. Looked up from germline, CDR1 is SGHAT and CDR2 is FQNNGV. V gave up 6 bases and J gave up 0 bases; unmatched junction bases: 23. The CDR3 is made up of 22 amino acids. The CDR3 sequence: CASSSLARRGNSRFSGANVLTF. The CDR3 region has the DNA TGTGCCAGCAGTTCACTTGCCCGGCGGGGGAATAGCCGTTTCTCTGGGGCCAACGTCCTGACTTTC.

This clonotype was detected ten times or more. V is TRBV29-1 and J is TRBJ2-6, with D possibly matching TRBD1 (6 bases). The V and J ends lost 4 bases and 1 base respectively, with 8 bases between them. This CDR3 region has 14 residues. Germline CDR1 is SQVTM and CDR2 is ANQGSEA. CDR3 amino acids: CSVGTASGANVLTF. In DNA form, the CDR3 reads TGCAGCGTTGGGACAGCTTCTGGGGCCAACGTCCTGACTTTC.

This clonotype was detected many times. The V and J genes are TRBV12-3 or TRBV12-4 and TRBJ1-6; no reliable D call. The CDR3 is 15 residues long. The germline V and J ends were trimmed by 3 bases and 7 bases, with 13 bases remaining between them. The CDR3 nucleotides are TGTGCCAGCAGTTTCCAATCAAAGTGGAATTCACCCCTCCACTTT. Translation: CASSFQSKWNSPLHF.

The chain links TRBV7-9 to TRBJ1-4; possible D gene TRBD1, 6 bases. Germline V CDR1 and CDR2: SEHNR, FQNEAQ (reference sequence). This CDR3 has 14 amino acids. V was cut by 2 bases and J by 8 bases, with 12 bases left in between. The CDR3 DNA reads TGTGCCAGCAGCTTAATCGGAAGGGGGGAAAAACTGTTTTTT. Translated: CASSLIGRGEKLFF.

The V gene is TRBV24-1, the J gene TRBJ2-2, with D perhaps matching TRBD1 (5 bases). Germline CDR1 and CDR2: KGHDR and SFDVKD. The CDR3 length is 16 residues. V shed 1 base and J shed 5 bases, with 13 bases lying between them. CDR3 region: CATSDFQGLETGELFF. CDR3 DNA sequence: TGTGCCACCAGTGATTTTCAGGGTTTGGAGACCGGGGAGCTGTTTTTT.

This clonotype was observed many times. The chain has TRBV7-2 and TRBJ1-2; 7 bases fit TRBD1. The CDR3 contains 16 residues. The germline gives CDR1 SGHTA, CDR2 FQGNSA. The J segment lost 8 bases and the V segment lost 5 bases, leaving 17 bases of the junction unmatched. CDR3: CASSLDPTGSISGYTF. The CDR3 DNA sequence: TGTGCCAGCAGCCTCGATCCGACAGGGAGTATTTCGGGCTACACCTTC. Together with reference TRBV7-2 and TRBJ1-2, the CDR3 gives the full variable domain: GAGVSQSPSNKVTEKGKDVELRCDPISGHTALYWYRQSLGQGLEFLIYFQGNSAPDKSGLPSDRFSAERTGGSVSTLTIQRTQQEDSAVYLCASSLDPTGSISGYTFGSGTRLTVV.

This clonotype was seen ten or more times. The genes are TRBV5-1 and TRBJ2-3, with 8 bases identical to TRBD1. The CDR3 is 16 residues long. Germline V CDR1 and CDR2: SGHRS, YFSETQ. The J segment lost 0 bases and the V segment lost 4 bases, leaving 7 bases of the junction unmatched. The CDR3, as DNA: TGCGCCAGCAGCCGCGGACAGGGTTTAAGCACAGATACGCAGTATTTT. Its protein product is CASSRGQGLSTDTQYF. Full variable domain (missing parts from reference TRBV5-1 and TRBJ2-3): KAGVTQTPRYLIKTRGQQVTLSCSPISGHRSVSWYQQTPGQGLQFLFEYFSETQRNKGNFPGRFSGRQFSNSRSEMNVSTLELGDSALYLCASSRGQGLSTDTQYFGPGTRLTVL.

As regards this clonotype: The junction differs from germline at one of its ends, possibly a read error. The gene calls are TRBV5-1 and TRBJ2-3; 11 nucleotides line up with TRBD1. The length of the CDR3 is 16 residues. The germline gives CDR1 SGHRS, CDR2 YFSETQ. The CDR3: CSSSQGDRGSTDTQYF. CDR3 bases: TGCTCCAGCAGCCAAGGGGACAGGGGGAGCACAGATACTCAGTATTTT.

The J gene is TRBJ1-4, the V gene TRBV20-1; D gene uncertain. This CDR3 is 12 amino acids long. The germline CDR1 and CDR2 sequences are DFQATT and SNEGSKA (reference sequence). The ends were cut back, 6 bases at V and 4 bases at J, with 9 bases in the middle. The CDR3 sequence is CSALANNEKLFF. The CDR3 bases are TGCAGTGCCCTAGCAAATAATGAAAAACTGTTTTTT.

In this sample, this clonotype turned up many times. This chain connects TRBV7-9 to TRBJ1-3; D not certain. V gave up 7 bases and J gave up 4 bases, with 2 bases separating them. Germline V CDR1 and CDR2: SEHNR, FQNEAQ (reference sequence). The CDR3 is 10 residues long. CDR3: CASTGNTIYF. DNA for the CDR3: TGTGCCAGCACCGGAAACACCATATATTTT.

There are many counts of this clonotype. The chain is built from TRBV6-2 or TRBV6-3 and TRBJ1-2; no reliable D call. CDR1 and CDR2 from the germline V gene are MNHEY and SVGEGT. Trimming removed 0 bases at V and 6 bases at J, with 17 bases between. The CDR3 sequence is 16 residues long. The CDR3 loop is CASSYSIIATEDGYTF. The CDR3 nucleotides are TGTGCCAGCAGTTACTCGATTATTGCCACAGAAGATGGCTACACCTTC.

This clonotype was recorded many times. This chain joins TRBV6-5 and TRBJ1-5; D gene uncertain. The CDR3 is made up of 14 amino acids. V lost 0 bases to trimming and J lost 5 bases, with 8 bases between them. Per germline, CDR1 MNHEY and CDR2 SVGAGI. CDR3 protein: CASSYSIGYQPQHF. CDR3 DNA: TGTGCCAGCAGTTACTCGATTGGGTATCAGCCCCAGCATTTT.

This clonotype was recorded at least ten times. V is TRBV7-2 and J is TRBJ2-5; 8 nucleotides agree with TRBD2. Germline CDR1 and CDR2: SGHTA and FQGNSA. Losses at the gene ends were 8 bases for V and 4 bases for J; bases not matched to a gene: 12. The CDR3 is 15 residues long. CDR3 coding DNA: TGTGCCAGCTCCCCCCCGGGACTAGGGGGAGAGACCCAGTACTTC. Its translation is CASSPPGLGGETQYF. Based on the CDR3 plus reference TRBV7-2 and TRBJ2-5, the full variable domain is GAGVSQSPSNKVTEKGKDVELRCDPISGHTALYWYRQSLGQGLEFLIYFQGNSAPDKSGLPSDRFSAERTGGSVSTLTIQRTQQEDSAVYLCASSPPGLGGETQYFGPGTRLLVL.

This clonotype was counted ten times or more. The chain couples TRBV28 to TRBJ1-2; the D is unclear. V shed 5 bases and J shed 7 bases, with 14 bases lying between them. CDR1 and CDR2 (germline): MDHEN, SYDVKM. This CDR3 spans 13 amino acids. The CDR3 DNA is TGTGCCAGCAGTGGGCGGCAGGCTGGTGGCTACACCTTC. Translation: CASSGRQAGGYTF.

There are many counts of this clonotype. The rearrangement links TRBV7-2 to TRBJ2-2; D is uncertain. CDR1 is SGHTA, CDR2 FQGNSA, per germline. Trimming shortened V by 5 bases and J by 4 bases, and 14 bases separated the two germline ends. The CDR3 is 15 residues long. The CDR3 protein is CASSPLGLSTGELFF. For the CDR3, the DNA is TGTGCCAGCAGCCCGCTGGGATTGAGCACCGGGGAGCTGTTTTTT.

This clonotype was counted a few times. This chain links TRBV6-5 with TRBJ2-7; D remains ambiguous. Per germline, CDR1 MNHEY and CDR2 SVGAGI. V lost 0 bases to trimming and J lost 3 bases, with 15 bases between them. CDR3 length: 16 amino acids. CDR3 sequence (DNA): TGTGCCAGCAGTTACTCAGCAGCATCTAAACTCTACGAGCAGTACTTC. Amino acid sequence: CASSYSAASKLYEQYF.

This clonotype was seen repeatedly, ten times or more. This chain links TRBV20-1 with TRBJ2-3, with TRBD2 matching over 9 bases. Germline V lookup: CDR1 DFQATT, CDR2 SNEGSKA (reference sequence). The CDR3 loop spans 14 amino acids. V lost 6 bases, J lost 1 base, and 5 bases stayed unmatched. The CDR3 DNA is TGCAGTGCACCTAAGCGGGGGGGCACAGATACGCAGTATTTT. Its translation: CSAPKRGGTDTQYF.

This clonotype was recorded many times. V gene TRBV10-1 combines with J gene TRBJ1-2; D is ambiguous. This CDR3 has 13 residues. CDR1 and CDR2 from the germline V gene are WNHNN and SYGVQD (reference sequence). V was trimmed by 2 bases and J by 8 bases, leaving 12 bases between them. For the CDR3, the DNA is TGCGCCAGCAGTGAGGAACCCGGGTACGGCTACACCTTC. Protein: CASSEEPGYGYTF.

This clonotype was seen a few times. This chain uses TRBV7-2 with TRBJ2-3; maybe TRBD2 (6 bases). Trimming removed 5 bases from V and 1 base from J, with 13 bases in between. The CDR3 totals 15 residues. In germline, CDR1 is SGHTA, CDR2 FQGNSA. This chain's CDR3 is CASSLRDWRTDTQYF. CDR3 bases: TGTGCCAGCAGCCTAAGGGACTGGCGCACAGATACGCAGTATTTT.

This clonotype is labeled as medium-sized (0.01 to 0.1%). The chain combines TRBV20-1 with TRBJ1-1; the D gene is possibly TRBD1 (6 bases). V was pared by 7 bases and J by 6 bases, with 18 bases between. Germline CDR1 and CDR2: DFQATT and SNEGSKA (reference sequence). The CDR3 runs to 13 residues. CDR3 DNA sequence: TGCAGTGTTTCTACAGGGCGTGTCTCTGAAGCTTTCTTT. Its protein is CSVSTGRVSEAFF.

The sample holds many counts of this clonotype. This chain connects TRBV12-3 or TRBV12-4 to TRBJ2-1; D unclear. The CDR3 covers 13 residues. V was trimmed by 2 bases and J by 8 bases, leaving 10 bases between them. The CDR3 DNA is TGTGCCAGCAGTTTAAGGGCGAGCGATGAGCAGTTCTTC. It translates to CASSLRASDEQFF.

This clonotype was counted at least ten times. J is TRBJ1-3 and V is TRBV28, with TRBD1 matching over 8 bases. The junction had 4 bases not matched to a gene; V was cut back by 4 bases and J by 2 bases. CDR1 MDHEN and CDR2 SYDVKM come from the germline V gene. The CDR3 spans 15 residues. The DNA for the CDR3 is TGTGCCAGCAGTTCGTGGACAGGGACTGGAAACACCATATATTTT. The encoded protein is CASSSWTGTGNTIYF.

This clonotype showed up many times. V gene TRBV4-3 combines with J gene TRBJ1-2, with D hard to call. The V end was cut by 0 bases, the J end by 4 bases, with 9 bases between. CDR3 size: 14 residues. Germline V lookup: CDR1 LGHNA, CDR2 YSLEER. The CDR3 DNA is TGCGCCAGCAGCCAAGAACGAGGAGGCTATGGCTACACCTTC. Amino acids: CASSQERGGYGYTF.

The table lists this clonotype with many counts. The chain is built from TRBV29-1 and TRBJ1-1, with D possibly being TRBD1 (6 bases). Trimming took off 3 bases at V and 5 bases at J, with 13 bases between the two ends. The CDR3 length is 13 residues. Per germline, CDR1 SQVTM and CDR2 ANQGSEA. The CDR3 region is CSVEVRGWTEAFF. CDR3 DNA: TGCAGCGTTGAGGTCAGGGGTTGGACTGAAGCTTTCTTT. The full variable domain, rest sourced from reference TRBV29-1 and TRBJ1-1, is SAVISQKPSRDICQRGTSLTIQCQVDSQVTMMFWYRQQPGQSLTLIATANQGSEATYESGFVIDKFPISRPNLTFSTLTVSNMSPEDSSIYLCSVEVRGWTEAFFGQGTRLTVV.

This clonotype was detected once. Because the CDR3's place on the DNA is in doubt, the DNA is left out and the CDR3 is given as listed by TCRdb. The J gene is TRBJ2-7, the V gene TRBV5-1; TRBD2, the table's D call, was not compared with the DNA. A total of 22 residues make up the CDR3, ends included. Germline V CDR1 and CDR2: SGHRS, YFSETQ. This CDR3 reads CASSFYICSARELAGGSYEQYF.

This clonotype was found many times. The rearrangement uses TRBV7-6 and TRBJ2-5; TRBD2 matches at 7 bases. Germline V gene data show CDR1 as SGHVS and CDR2 as FNYEAQ. The CDR3 spans 14 residues. J gave up 2 bases and V 5 bases, and 5 bases lay outside the gene matches. CDR3 in amino acids: CASSRGREQETQYF. The CDR3 DNA sequence: TGTGCCAGCAGCAGAGGGCGGGAGCAAGAGACCCAGTACTTC.

The sample holds a few counts of this clonotype. The rearrangement uses TRBV10-3 and TRBJ1-1; no clear D. The CDR3 has 13 amino acids. Germline V gives CDR1 ENHRY, CDR2 SYGVKD. Trimming stripped 4 bases from V and 2 bases from J, with 8 bases between. The CDR3 reads CAISAGLNTEAFF. The CDR3 DNA reads TGTGCCATCAGTGCAGGACTAAACACTGAAGCTTTCTTT.